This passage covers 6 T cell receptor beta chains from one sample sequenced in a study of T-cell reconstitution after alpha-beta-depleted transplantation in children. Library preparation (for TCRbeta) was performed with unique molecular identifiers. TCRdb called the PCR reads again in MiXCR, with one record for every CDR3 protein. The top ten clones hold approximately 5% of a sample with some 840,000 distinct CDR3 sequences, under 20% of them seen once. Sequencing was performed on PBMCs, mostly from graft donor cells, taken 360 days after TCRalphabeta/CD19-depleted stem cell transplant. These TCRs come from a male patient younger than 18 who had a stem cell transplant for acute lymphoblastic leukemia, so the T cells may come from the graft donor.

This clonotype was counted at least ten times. The CDR3 region has the DNA TGCGCCAGCAGCTTGTACGGACAGGGTGGGACCCAGTACTTC. Its translation: CASSLYGQGGTQYF. This rearrangement joins TRBV5-1 to TRBJ2-5, with 8 nucleotides matching TRBD1. Germline CDR1 reads SGHRS; CDR2 reads YFSETQ. Trimming cost V 1 base and J 7 bases; bases outside gene matches: 6. The CDR3 runs to 14 residues.

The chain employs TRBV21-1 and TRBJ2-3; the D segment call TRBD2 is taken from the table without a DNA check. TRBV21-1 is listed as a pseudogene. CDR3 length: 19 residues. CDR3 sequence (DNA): TGTGCCAGCAGCAAAGTGGTCGCGACTAGCGGGGGATTAAGAGATACGCAGTATTTT. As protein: CASSKVVATSGGLRDTQYF.

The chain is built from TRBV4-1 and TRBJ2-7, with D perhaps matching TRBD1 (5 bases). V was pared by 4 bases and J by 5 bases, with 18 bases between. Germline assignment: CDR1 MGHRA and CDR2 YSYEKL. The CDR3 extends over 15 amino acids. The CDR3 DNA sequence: TGCGCCAGCAGCCTATCCCCCGGCAGGGCCCACGAGCAGTACTTC. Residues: CASSLSPGRAHEQYF.

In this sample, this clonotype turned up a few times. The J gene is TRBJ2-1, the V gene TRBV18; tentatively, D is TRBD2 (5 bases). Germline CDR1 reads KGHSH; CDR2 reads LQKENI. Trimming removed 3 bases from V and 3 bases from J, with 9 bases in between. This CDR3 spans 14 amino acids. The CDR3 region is CASSPGRDYNEQFF. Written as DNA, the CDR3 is TGTGCCAGCTCACCCGGACGGGACTACAATGAGCAGTTCTTC.

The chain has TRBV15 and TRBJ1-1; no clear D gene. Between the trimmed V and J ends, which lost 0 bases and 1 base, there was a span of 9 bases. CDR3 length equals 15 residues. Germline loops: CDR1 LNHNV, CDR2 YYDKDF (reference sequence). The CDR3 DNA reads TGTGCCACCAGCAGAGAGGTTCATTCGAACACTGAAGCTTTCTTT. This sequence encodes CATSREVHSNTEAFF.

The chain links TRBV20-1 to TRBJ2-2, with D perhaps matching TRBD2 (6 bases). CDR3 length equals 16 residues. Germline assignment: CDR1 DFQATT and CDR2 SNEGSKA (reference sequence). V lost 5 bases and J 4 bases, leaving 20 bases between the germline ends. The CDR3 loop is CSAFTVAGGSTGELFF. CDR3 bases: TGCAGTGCTTTTACAGTAGCCGGGGGAAGCACCGGGGAGCTGTTTTTT.